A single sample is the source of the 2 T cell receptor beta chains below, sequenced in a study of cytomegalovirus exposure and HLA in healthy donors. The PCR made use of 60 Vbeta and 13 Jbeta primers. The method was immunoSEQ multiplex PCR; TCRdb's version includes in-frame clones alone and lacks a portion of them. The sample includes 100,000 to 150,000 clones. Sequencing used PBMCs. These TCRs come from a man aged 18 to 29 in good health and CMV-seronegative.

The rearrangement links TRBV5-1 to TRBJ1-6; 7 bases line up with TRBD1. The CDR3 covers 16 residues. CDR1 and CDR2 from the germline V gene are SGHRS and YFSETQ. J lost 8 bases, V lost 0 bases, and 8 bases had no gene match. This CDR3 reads CASSLGATGKDSPLHF. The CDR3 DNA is TGCGCCAGCAGCTTGGGGGCGACAGGGAAGGATTCACCCCTCCACTTT.

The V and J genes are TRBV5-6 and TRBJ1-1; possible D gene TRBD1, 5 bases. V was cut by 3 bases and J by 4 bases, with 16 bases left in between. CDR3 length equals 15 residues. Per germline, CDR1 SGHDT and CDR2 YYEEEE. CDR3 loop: CASSWGDRTGTEAFF. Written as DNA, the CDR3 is TGTGCCAGCAGCTGGGGGGATCGGACGGGCACTGAAGCTTTCTTT. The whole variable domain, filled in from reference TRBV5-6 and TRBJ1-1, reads DAGVTQSPTHLIKTRGQQVTLRCSPKSGHDTVSWYQQALGQGPQFIFQYYEEEERQRGNFPDRFSGHQFPNYSSELNVNALLLGDSALYLCASSWGDRTGTEAFFGQGTRLTVV.